This TCR beta chain came from a study of cytomegalovirus exposure and HLA in healthy donors (TCRdb year 2017). At the level of the whole study: An earlier analysis of approximately 550 of the donors reported roughly 270 Gb of sequence data and roughly 110 million unique TCR beta sequences from some 180 million T cells. HLA typing covered class I and class II loci at four-digit resolution. Of the 398 genotyped donors, approximately 81% were placed in the genetic ancestry cluster associated with self-reported Caucasian donors. To decide whether each TCR beta V gene segment behaved as functional or pseudogenic, an earlier analysis of 587 of the donors relied on high-throughput TCR beta sequencing. The study aimed to test whether signatures of past pathogen exposure could be identified by cataloging public T cell receptors. Every repertoire in the discovery cohort had been generated on one and the same sequencing platform. Among under 450 genotyped donors of the cohort, an average of approximately 240,000 unique TCR beta nucleotide sequences were sequenced per donor, approximately 20% of them non-productive. To predict cytomegalovirus infection status, the study combined high-throughput TCR immunosequencing, statistical association of individual TCRs with disease status, and machine learning. Typing coverage differed by locus: A, B, C, DRB1 and DQB1 were typed in about 620-640 donors, DQA1 in roughly 510, DPA1 in 600 to 610, and DPB1 in just under 480. Because of strong linkage in the cohort, roughly five DR-DQ haplotypes were treated as single units for association and clustering. A later analysis re-examined previously published TCR beta repertoires from hundreds of donors and added high-resolution HLA genotyping to investigate patterns of TCR occurrence. Rather than drawing on any new phenotypic data, the later analysis identified candidate immune exposures from TCR beta sequences and the way those sequences occurred across donors. In addition to the first cohort of 666 subjects, a separate validation cohort of 120 different subjects was used. The study profiled the T cell repertoires of about 640 subjects by immunosequencing and related them to cytomegalovirus serostatus. Roughly 300 gigabases of sequencing data and 70 million to 100 million unique TCR sequences were included in an early release covering around 650 HLA-typed donors. Alongside the repertoire data, information on donor age, sex, ethnicity and CMV serostatus was compiled. Genome-wide SNP genotypes for about 60% of the roughly 700 donors were used in a later genetic analysis, which treated that subset as a discovery cohort.

As for this clone: Its binding antigen is unknown.

What the work shows at the level of the full study, not this receptor alone: According to a later genetic analysis, donors in an Asian-associated ancestry cluster had fewer N-insertions in productive TCRs than the roughly 700-donor mean. A later analysis found that most CMV-associated TCR beta chains appeared HLA-restricted, with HLA associations seemingly driven largely by CMV exposure. Compared with equally common non-associated chains, HLA-associated TCR beta chains in a later analysis were more clonally expanded and had lower generation probabilities. A few of the identified cytomegalovirus-associated TCR beta chains were confirmed in vitro to be specific for cytomegalovirus antigens. An earlier analysis of around 540 of the donors showed that most TCR beta V segments appeared in productive rearrangements either about 90% or about 30% of the time, which broadly matched IMGT annotations. A further reported finding was that TCR beta sequences accurately predicted the HLA-A and HLA-B alleles for most subjects in the first cohort. At a false discovery rate of 0.05, a later analysis linked 15,000 to 20,000 TCR beta sequences to specific HLA alleles. Because HLA typing was unavailable for some donors at each locus, only the typed subset was used in association tests. A later genetic analysis associated a missense DCLRE1C variant with V-gene and J-gene trimming of TCR beta chains, and an independent cohort replicated the association. Across donors, most TCR sequences were observed very rarely, whereas some public TCRs were present in many individuals. Presence/absence analyses assumed roughly uniform sequencing depth across donors, an assumption that may not hold. A total of roughly 160 TCR beta chains were listed by the study as associated with cytomegalovirus. In a later analysis, several top co-occurrence clusters were reported to appear linked to parvovirus B19, influenza, CMV and Epstein-Barr virus. Strong co-occurrence of HLA alleles, especially DR and DQ, made assigning TCR associations to individual alleles difficult. Because counts were too low, about 18 rarely observed V segments, including chromosome 9 orphons, were left out of the earlier analysis of 500 to 750 of the donors. According to the authors, the approach could potentially be generalized to other disease states and immunological phenotypes. A group of highly shared sequence variants was considered likely to be a technical artifact of the sequencing pipeline. Because the 87-base-pair reads could not distinguish some IMGT-functional V segments, including TRBV6-2 and TRBV6-3, those segments were excluded. This cohort had only TCR beta chains sequenced, and the lack of alpha or paired-chain data limited which features could be detected. Linkage disequilibrium might explain the correlated functional status among segregating V segments, but an unknown experimental factor could not be excluded. In both the original and validation cohorts, the classifier was reported to diagnose cytomegalovirus status with high specificity and sensitivity. According to a later analysis, TCR association rates differed among HLA loci, with DRB1 alleles showing the most associated TCRs and HLA-C alleles showing the fewest. Immune exposure information for the cohort was limited to CMV serostatus.

Library prep was done by the immunoSEQ multiplex PCR assay. The multiplex PCR relied on a mix of 60 forward primers for TCR Vbeta segments and 13 reverse primers for TCR Jbeta segments. Amplification of the CDR3 region of rearranged TCR beta genes was performed with a multiplex PCR assay on genomic DNA. Amplified TCR beta libraries were sequenced as 87-base-pair reads on the Illumina HiSeq System. Per the authors' processing: Across the roughly 700 repertoires, a later analysis counted 80 million or so unique TCR beta chains, around 10 million of which were shared by at least two donors. Raw reads were error-corrected and collapsed into unique sequences with a nearest-neighbor algorithm that merged closely related sequences to remove PCR and sequencing errors. To assign V, D and J gene segments, CDR3 sequences were aligned to IMGT reference sequences. For a sequence to be retained, a match of at least six nucleotides was required to both a V gene segment and a J gene segment. A rearrangement counted as productive if the CDR3 had no stop codons and remained in frame with V and J, and every other rearrangement counted as non-productive. CDR3 was defined according to IMGT convention as the region running from the second conserved V-encoded cysteine to the conserved J-encoded phenylalanine. The earlier analysis of about 640 of the donors excluded any sequence lacking an unambiguous match to a single V gene segment. An earlier analysis of 587 of the donors classified V segments as functional when productive rearrangements were above 56.7% and as segregating when the standard deviation between donors was above 5%. A statistical classification framework was built for diagnosing cytomegalovirus status from the catalog of TCR beta chain sequences. V and J gene assignment, in a later analysis, came from comparing TCR nucleotide sequences with IMGT/GENE-DB human TR gene sequences. The TCRdist pipeline was used in a later analysis to assign CDR3 sequences and most-parsimonious VDJ recombination scenarios. In a later analysis, every TCR beta chain was defined by the combination of its CDR3 amino acid sequence and its V-gene family, and reads without a unique V-gene family were dropped. A later analysis removed 600 or so highly shared, low-generation-probability nucleotide sequences to deal with suspected cross-contamination and a sequencing artifact. In a later analysis, a clonal expansion index for each public chain was calculated from normalized within-repertoire ranks of inferred template counts. In a later analysis, generation probabilities were computed with a VDJ recombination model fitted to out-of-frame rearrangements, and the resulting probabilities were checked against IGoR. Hypergeometric tests were used in a later analysis to score TCR-TCR, TCR-HLA and TCR-CMV co-occurrence, with a repertoire-size bias correction applied to the TCR pairs. A later analysis estimated false discovery rates by permuting HLA or CMV assignments 20 times. In a later analysis, co-occurring TCRs were grouped with DBSCAN, and TCRdist sequence similarity was added when clustering was performed within HLA-allele-positive subsets. Repertoires with fewer than 30,000 or more than 120,000 public chains, plus five repertoires with anomalous nucleotide sharing, were excluded from co-occurrence clustering. Not all clones reach the TCRdb copy of this immuneACCESS table, which keeps in-frame sequences only. Checked studies attribute under half of the gap to unresolved V genes and leave the rest unexplained. The V and J calls and the clone size are those of that table, but D and trimming were determined from the DNA. The sample's table covers roughly 100,000 clones. The ten largest clones take up 15% to 17% of the sample.

The cohort was made up of 666 healthy bone marrow donors. At the time of sampling, all cohort members were nominally healthy, though unrecorded immune exposures were likely present. The donor was CMV seropositive and was included in the group of almost 300 seropositive cohort members. Every donor gave a peripheral blood sample, and the peripheral blood mononuclear cells from that sample were used for TCR beta sequencing. The Qiagen DNeasy Blood Extraction Kit was used to extract genomic DNA from the blood cell samples. V is reduced by 1 base and J by 7 bases, leaving a spacing of 5 bases between them. CDR1 is given as LNHNV and CDR2 as YYDKDF, both from the germline V gene (reference sequence). The CDR3 spans 12 residues, from the cysteine through the phenylalanine. Solely the CDR3 DNA is kept, with 36 bases framed from the first base.

The V and J genes are TRBV15 and TRBJ1-5, with the D gene too uncertain to name. This receptor was taken from a man between 50 and 59 years old in good health and CMV-seropositive. Specimen: PBMCs. The CDR3 here reads CATSRGRQPQHF. The nucleotide sequence is given as TGTGCCACCAGCAGAGGGAGGCAGCCCCAGCATTTT.